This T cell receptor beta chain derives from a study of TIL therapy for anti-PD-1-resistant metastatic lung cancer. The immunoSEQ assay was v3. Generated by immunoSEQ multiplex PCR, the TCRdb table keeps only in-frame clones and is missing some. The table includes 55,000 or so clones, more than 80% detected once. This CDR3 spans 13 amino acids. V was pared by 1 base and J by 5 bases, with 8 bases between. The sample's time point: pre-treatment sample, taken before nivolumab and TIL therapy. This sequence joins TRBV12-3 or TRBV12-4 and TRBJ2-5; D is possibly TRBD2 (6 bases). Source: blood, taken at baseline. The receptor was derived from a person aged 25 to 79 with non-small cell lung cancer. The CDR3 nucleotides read TGTGCCAGCAGTTTAGGGGAGGCGGAGACCCAGTACTTC. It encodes CASSLGEAETQYF.